Below are 20 T cell receptor beta chains sequenced from a single sample in a study of T cells in Graves' hyperthyroidism and ophthalmopathy. It was RNA transcripts that yielded the amplified TCR beta CDR3 regions. When the TCR CDR3 underwent first-round RT-PCR, the HTBI primer set was used. TCRdb redid the calling of the multiplex PCR reads with MiXCR, one entry per CDR3 protein. The table records a few hundred thousand distinct CDR3 sequences, approximately 15% of them present only once. Sequenced material: blood. The origin of the receptors is a woman in her fifties or sixties with Graves' ophthalmopathy.

The sample holds many counts of this clonotype. The chain couples TRBV28 to TRBJ2-1; D not certain. The CDR3 consists of 12 residues. The germline V and J ends were trimmed by 7 bases and 8 bases, with 12 bases remaining between them. Germline lookup yields CDR1 MDHEN and CDR2 SYDVKM. The DNA for the CDR3 is TGTGCCAGCATGAGTGTTTCGCATGAGCAGTTCTTC. Amino acid sequence: CASMSVSHEQFF.

This clonotype has more than one count but fewer than ten. This chain connects TRBV10-2 to TRBJ1-4; no definite D call. Germline V gives CDR1 WSHSY, CDR2 SAAADI. The V gene lost 8 bases and the J gene lost 7 bases, with 32 bases spanning the gap. The CDR3 totals 19 residues. The CDR3 nucleotides read TGCGCCAGCGGCGATTCCTTCACTGCGATCGGCGGGTTTGCTGAAAAACTGTTTTTT. Translated, it gives CASGDSFTAIGGFAEKLFF.

This clonotype occurred a few times. V is TRBV20-1 and J is TRBJ2-5, with 8 positions matching TRBD2. The CDR3 loop spans 15 amino acids. Germline CDR1 is DFQATT and CDR2 is SNEGSKA (reference sequence). After removal of 4 bases from V and 2 bases from J, the junction contained 9 bases not matched to a gene. The CDR3 is CSATSSGGYQETQYF. Written as DNA, the CDR3 is TGCAGTGCTACCTCCAGCGGGGGCTATCAAGAGACCCAGTACTTC.

This clonotype was detected ten times or more. The rearrangement links TRBV19 to TRBJ1-6; 8 nucleotides match TRBD1. This CDR3 has 17 residues. Germline V CDR1 and CDR2: LNHDA, SQIVND (reference sequence). The V gene end was trimmed by 5 bases and the J gene end by 10 bases; junction bases not matched to a gene: 16. The CDR3 sequence: CASSLSRQGAIWSPLHF. CDR3 nucleotide sequence: TGTGCCAGTAGTTTGTCTCGGCAGGGGGCAATATGGTCACCCCTCCACTTT. Using reference TRBV19 and TRBJ1-6 for the parts outside the CDR3, the full variable domain is DGGITQSPKYLFRKEGQNVTLSCEQNLNHDAMYWYRQDPGQGLRLIYYSQIVNDFQKGDIAEGYSVSREKKESFPLTVTSAQKNPTAFYLCASSLSRQGAIWSPLHFGNGTRLTVT.

This clonotype was counted ten times or more. V usage is TRBV7-2 and J usage is TRBJ1-5; the match to TRBD1 covers 10 bases. From germline, CDR1 is SGHTA and CDR2 FQGNSA. V was clipped by 1 base and J by 13 bases; unmatched bases: 4. The CDR3 consists of 13 residues. CDR3 coding DNA: TGTGCCAGCAGCTTAGACCGGGACAGGGGACAGCATTTT. Encoded protein: CASSLDRDRGQHF.

The J gene is TRBJ1-1, the V gene TRBV4-1; unclear D gene. The V gene lost 1 base and the J gene lost 5 bases, with 11 bases spanning the gap. The CDR3 consists of 14 residues. CDR1 is MGHRA and CDR2 is YSYEKL in the germline V gene. CDR3 protein: CASSQVERGTEAFF. CDR3 in DNA: TGCGCCAGCAGCCAAGTCGAACGAGGGACTGAAGCTTTCTTT.

This clonotype was recorded at least ten times. The V and J genes are TRBV28 and TRBJ1-2, with a tentative D call TRBD1 (5 bases). V was pared by 5 bases and J by 3 bases, with 7 bases between. The CDR3 totals 12 residues. Germline-derived CDR1 and CDR2 are MDHEN and SYDVKM. The CDR3 sequence is CASSQGHYGYTF. Written as DNA, the CDR3 is TGTGCCAGCAGTCAGGGCCACTATGGCTACACCTTC.

This clonotype was seen a handful of times. This sequence joins TRBV11-2 and TRBJ1-6, with D uncertain. This CDR3 comprises 14 residues. With 4 bases removed from V and 8 bases from J, the gap between germline ends came to 12 bases. Germline V gives CDR1 SGHAT, CDR2 FQNNGV. CDR3 DNA sequence: TGTGCCAGCAGCTCCGACTCCCCCCATTCACCCCTCCACTTT. Its translation: CASSSDSPHSPLHF. Full variable domain (missing parts from reference TRBV11-2 and TRBJ1-6): EAGVAQSPRYKIIEKRQSVAFWCNPISGHATLYWYQQILGQGPKLLIQFQNNGVVDDSQLPKDRFSAERLKGVDSTLKIQPAKLEDSAVYLCASSSDSPHSPLHFGNGTRLTVT.

This clonotype was picked up a small number of times. J is TRBJ2-7 and V is TRBV18; D gene unclear. The germline V gene encodes CDR1 KGHSH and CDR2 LQKENI. V gave up 2 bases and J gave up 4 bases, with 24 bases separating them. The CDR3 is made up of 18 amino acids. CDR3 DNA: TGTGCCAGCTCACCAGGCCTGCTTCAGGACCCTATGGGGTACGAGCAGTACTTC. This translates into CASSPGLLQDPMGYEQYF.

The sample holds many counts of this clonotype. The rearrangement joins TRBV12-3 or TRBV12-4 to TRBJ1-2, with TRBD1 identical over 9 bases. CDR3 length: 14 residues. The V and J ends lost 6 bases and 4 bases, in that order; junction bases with no gene match: 6. The CDR3 DNA reads TGTGCCAGCAGCCGAACAGGGGGCGGCTATGGCTACACCTTC. Translation gives CASSRTGGGYGYTF.

The chain has TRBV7-9 and TRBJ1-1, with TRBD1 identical over 8 bases. The germline CDR1 and CDR2 sequences are SEHNR and FQNEAQ (reference sequence). V dropped 5 bases and J dropped 5; count of bases not matched to a gene: 13. The CDR3 has 16 amino acids. The DNA of the CDR3 is TGTGCCAGCAGCCCTGACTATACAGGGGGGAGGACTGAAGCTTTCTTT. It codes for CASSPDYTGGRTEAFF.

This clonotype occurred a few times. The chain links TRBV4-3 to TRBJ2-2; D not resolved. The CDR3 contains 18 residues. Trimming removed 4 bases from V and 0 bases from J, with 18 bases in between. Germline V gene sequence: CDR1 LGHNA, CDR2 YSLEER. The CDR3 protein is CASSPSGFTYSNTGELFF. Written as DNA, the CDR3 is TGCGCCAGCAGCCCCTCCGGATTCACGTATTCGAACACCGGGGAGCTGTTTTTT.

This clonotype was detected ten times or more. The chain is built from TRBV27 and TRBJ1-4; 7 nucleotides align to TRBD1. CDR3 size: 17 residues. Trimming took 5 bases from V and 5 from J; bases not matched to a gene: 14. Germline V CDR1 and CDR2: MNHEY, SMNVEV (reference sequence). This CDR3 is CASSTGTLRGVNEKLFF. The CDR3 nucleotides are TGTGCCAGCAGTACTGGGACACTCAGGGGGGTGAATGAAAAACTGTTTTTT.

The rearrangement links TRBV10-2 to TRBJ2-7; TRBD1 matches at 9 bases. Germline-derived CDR1 and CDR2 are WSHSY and SAAADI. V was clipped by 2 bases and J by 0 bases; unmatched bases: 8. CDR3 length equals 17 residues. The CDR3 DNA follows: TGCGCCAGCAGTGAGGGGGGACAGGGAATTTACTCCTACGAGCAGTACTTC. Its protein product is CASSEGGQGIYSYEQYF.

This clonotype was counted a few times. This chain joins TRBV7-8 and TRBJ2-4; perhaps TRBD1 as D (6 bases). Looked up from germline, CDR1 is SGHVS and CDR2 is FQNEAQ. V lost 6 bases and J lost 5, with 8 bases in between. The CDR3 is 12 residues long. In DNA, the CDR3 is TGTGCCAGCAGTCGACAGGAAAACATTCAGTACTTC. It specifies CASSRQENIQYF.

V gene TRBV2 combines with J gene TRBJ1-4; TRBD1 might be the D (6 bases). The germline V gene has CDR1 SNHLY and CDR2 FYNNEI. V lost 8 bases to trimming and J lost 5 bases, with 15 bases between them. This CDR3 has 14 residues. The CDR3 coding sequence is TGTGCCAGCGGCGGAGGGCAGGGGAATGAAAAACTGTTTTTT. Translating it yields CASGGGQGNEKLFF.

Ten or more counts support this clonotype. The chain has TRBV5-1 and TRBJ2-7, with 7 bases that match TRBD1. V was pared by 0 bases and J by 3 bases, with 6 bases of the junction left unmatched. This CDR3 spans 15 amino acids. Germline loops: CDR1 SGHRS, CDR2 YFSETQ. This CDR3 is CASSLAPDRSYEQYF. In nucleotides, the CDR3 is TGCGCCAGCAGCTTGGCCCCGGACAGGAGCTACGAGCAGTACTTC. Using reference TRBV5-1 and TRBJ2-7 for the parts outside the CDR3, the full variable domain is KAGVTQTPRYLIKTRGQQVTLSCSPISGHRSVSWYQQTPGQGLQFLFEYFSETQRNKGNFPGRFSGRQFSNSRSEMNVSTLELGDSALYLCASSLAPDRSYEQYFGPGTRLTVT.

The V gene is TRBV28, the J gene TRBJ2-2; D perhaps matches TRBD1 (5 bases). The V end lost 8 bases, the J end lost 4 bases, and 17 bases lay between the germline ends. Germline assignment: CDR1 MDHEN and CDR2 SYDVKM. The CDR3 loop spans 15 amino acids. Here the CDR3 DNA reads TGTGCCAGCTCAGCGACAGCCCGAAGCACCGGGGAGCTGTTTTTT. Its translation: CASSATARSTGELFF.

This chain connects TRBV5-4 to TRBJ1-2, with D possibly matching TRBD1 (6 bases). Trimming took off 3 bases at V and 2 bases at J, with 17 bases between the two ends. Per the germline V gene, CDR1 is SGHNT and CDR2 is YYREEE (reference sequence). This CDR3 contains 16 residues. CDR3 sequence reads: CASSSGTHSLNYGYTF. The CDR3 bases are TGTGCCAGCAGCTCCGGGACACACTCCCTAAACTATGGCTACACCTTC.

The V gene is TRBV19, the J gene TRBJ2-7; 8 nucleotides line up with TRBD2. Germline CDR1 and CDR2: LNHDA and SQIVND (reference sequence). The CDR3 is 13 amino acids. V gave up 7 bases and J gave up 5 bases; unmatched junction bases: 7. The CDR3 coding sequence is TGTGCCAGTAATAACGGGAGGGCTGACGAGCAGTACTTC. It encodes CASNNGRADEQYF.